A single sample is the source of the 26 T cell receptor beta chains below, sequenced in a study of T cell repertoires in cytomegalovirus infection. From the reads, TCRdb called clonotypes with MiXCR, one entry per CDR3 protein. The table records about 310,000 distinct CDR3 sequences, roughly 15% of them present only once. Sequenced: PBMCs. The origin of the receptors is a human donor in good health (CMV status not recorded). Some clones in this sample may be carry-over from other donors' samples.

V and J are TRBV7-9 and TRBJ2-1; D possibly corresponds to TRBD1 (6 bases). The germline V gene has CDR1 SEHNR and CDR2 FQNEAQ (reference sequence). The CDR3 extends over 12 amino acids. Trimming cost V 4 bases and J 5 bases, with 6 bases left between them. CDR3 in amino acids: CASSWTDNEQFF. CDR3 DNA: TGTGCCAGCAGCTGGACAGACAATGAGCAGTTCTTC.

The J gene is TRBJ2-3, the V gene TRBV12-3 or TRBV12-4; TRBD2 aligns across 9 bases. This CDR3 has 16 residues. V lost 4 bases, J lost 2 bases, and 7 bases stayed unmatched. DNA of the CDR3: TGTGCCAGCAGTTCGATAGCGGGGGCGAACACAGATACGCAGTATTTT. Its protein product is CASSSIAGANTDTQYF.

The chain links TRBV29-1 to TRBJ1-4; D not resolved. Per the germline V gene, CDR1 is SQVTM and CDR2 is ANQGSEA. V lost 7 bases and J 3 bases, leaving 12 bases between the germline ends. The CDR3 contains 13 residues. This CDR3 is CSARVTANEKLFF. The CDR3, as DNA: TGCAGCGCCCGGGTGACGGCTAATGAAAAACTGTTTTTT. The full variable domain, its missing parts supplied by reference TRBV29-1 and TRBJ1-4, is SAVISQKPSRDICQRGTSLTIQCQVDSQVTMMFWYRQQPGQSLTLIATANQGSEATYESGFVIDKFPISRPNLTFSTLTVSNMSPEDSSIYLCSARVTANEKLFFGSGTQLSVL.

The table lists this clonotype with a few counts. The chain uses TRBV7-2 and TRBJ1-4; D gene ambiguous. Trimming left V 0 bases short and J 7 bases short, with 9 bases between. Germline CDR1 SGHTA, CDR2 FQGNSA. This CDR3 comprises 14 residues. CDR3 bases: TGTGCCAGCAGCTTAGCAGGGTGGGGTGAAAAACTGTTTTTT. It codes for CASSLAGWGEKLFF.

This clonotype was recorded a few times. The chain links TRBV2 to TRBJ2-5; D possibly corresponds to TRBD1 (7 bases). Germline loops: CDR1 SNHLY, CDR2 FYNNEI. CDR3 size: 13 residues. Between the trimmed V and J ends, which lost 8 bases and 1 base, there was a span of 11 bases. The DNA of the CDR3 is TGTGCCAGCCAGGGGGACTTCCAAGAGACCCAGTACTTC. Translating gives CASQGDFQETQYF.

This clonotype was seen ten or more times. The CDR3 region has the DNA TGCGCCAGCAGCCAAGGAGTCGTTGGAGGGCCGTGGCAGCCCCAGCATTTT. Its protein is CASSQGVVGGPWQPQHF. V and J are TRBV4-1 and TRBJ1-5; D unresolved. Looked up from germline, CDR1 is MGHRA and CDR2 is YSYEKL. V lost 1 base and J 7 bases, leaving 20 bases between the germline ends. This CDR3 spans 17 amino acids.

This clonotype was counted only a few times. CDR3: CASSDTGTGLYEQYF. The CDR3 DNA is TGTGCCAGCAGTGATACCGGGACAGGGCTGTACGAGCAGTACTTC. V usage is TRBV2 and J usage is TRBJ2-7; 9 bases are shared with TRBD1. V trimming: 3 bases; J trimming: 4 bases; junction bases outside the gene matches: 7. Germline assignment: CDR1 SNHLY and CDR2 FYNNEI. This CDR3 is 15 amino acids long.

There are many counts of this clonotype. The J gene is TRBJ2-6, the V gene TRBV28; weak D call: TRBD1 (6 bases). With 4 bases removed from V and 2 bases from J, the gap between germline ends came to 18 bases. The CDR3 totals 18 residues. The germline V gene has CDR1 MDHEN and CDR2 SYDVKM. The CDR3 region has the DNA TGTGCCAGCAGTTCTAGGGCAGGGGTATCACCTGGGGCCAACGTCCTGACTTTC. This gives the protein CASSSRAGVSPGANVLTF.

This clonotype came up a few times. J is TRBJ2-7 and V is TRBV5-1; perhaps TRBD2 as D (7 bases). Germline CDR1 is SGHRS and CDR2 is YFSETQ. This CDR3 has 15 residues. V lost 4 bases, J lost 0 bases, and 14 bases lay in between. The CDR3 loop is CASSRGDTVSYEQYF. The CDR3 DNA sequence: TGCGCCAGCAGCCGGGGGGACACCGTCTCCTACGAGCAGTACTTC.

There are a few counts of this clonotype. This chain links TRBV5-6 with TRBJ2-1; D ambiguous. CDR3 size: 14 residues. In germline, CDR1 is SGHDT, CDR2 YYEEEE. With 7 bases removed from V and 5 bases from J, the gap between germline ends came to 16 bases. CDR3 sequence (DNA): TGTGCCAGCGGAATTGTAAAGTTACACAATGAGCAGTTCTTC. Protein product: CASGIVKLHNEQFF.

This clonotype was found a few times. The chain carries TRBV28 and TRBJ2-7, with 8 bases that match TRBD1. The CDR3 length is 15 residues. Germline CDR1 and CDR2: MDHEN and SYDVKM. V lost 5 bases and J lost 4; bases outside the gene matches: 10. CDR3 amino acids: CASSAGGENEYEQYF. CDR3 sequence (DNA): TGTGCCAGCAGTGCAGGGGGCGAGAATGAATACGAGCAGTACTTC.

J is TRBJ1-4 and V is TRBV15; D is unresolved. CDR3 length: 12 amino acids. The germline gives CDR1 LNHNV, CDR2 YYDKDF (reference sequence). The V end lost 0 bases, the J end lost 10 bases, and 6 bases lay between the germline ends. DNA of the CDR3: TGTGCCACCAGCAGAGATGGACTAAAACTGTTTTTT. This gives the protein CATSRDGLKLFF.

This clonotype was counted many times. The chain is built from TRBV6-1 and TRBJ2-1; 7 positions match TRBD2. Germline-derived CDR1 and CDR2 are MNHNS and SASEGT. With V trimmed by 6 bases and J by 1 base, 9 bases remained unmatched. The CDR3 is 16 amino acids. DNA of the CDR3: TGTGCCAGCAGAACGGGAGGAGAACAATCCTACAATGAGCAGTTCTTC. Its translation: CASRTGGEQSYNEQFF.

This clonotype has a handful of counts. This chain uses TRBV27 with TRBJ2-7; unclear D gene. The CDR3 has 13 residues. Germline assignment: CDR1 MNHEY and CDR2 SMNVEV (reference sequence). The V end lost 1 base, the J end lost 5 bases, and 9 bases lay between the germline ends. For the CDR3, the DNA is TGTGCCAGCAGTTTATTCGGCCGGAACGAGCAGTACTTC. Amino acid sequence: CASSLFGRNEQYF.

This clonotype has ten or more counts. The V and J genes are TRBV12-3 or TRBV12-4 and TRBJ2-7; unclear D gene. There are 12 residues in the CDR3. Trimming shortened V by 6 bases and J by 2 bases, and 8 bases separated the two germline ends. The CDR3 DNA is TGTGCCAGCAGCCGCACGACCTACGAGCAGTACTTC. Amino acid sequence: CASSRTTYEQYF.

This clonotype was counted a few times. The rearrangement joins TRBV7-9 to TRBJ1-1, with D perhaps matching TRBD1 (5 bases). The CDR3 extends over 13 amino acids. Germline V gene lookup returns CDR1 SEHNR and CDR2 FQNEAQ (reference sequence). The V gene lost 5 bases and the J gene lost 11 bases, with 18 bases spanning the gap. CDR3 loop: CASSGRDGQGAFF. For the CDR3, the DNA is TGTGCCAGCAGCGGGAGGGACGGCCAAGGGGCTTTCTTT.

The chain uses TRBV6-2 or TRBV6-3 and TRBJ2-1; TRBD2 matches 7 bases. With 5 bases clipped from V and 5 bases from J, the junction kept 9 bases outside the gene matches. The length of the CDR3 is 15 residues. Germline V gene sequence: CDR1 MNHEY, CDR2 SVGEGT. The CDR3 sequence: CASSEWGGDDNEQFF. CDR3 in DNA: TGTGCCAGCAGTGAATGGGGGGGGGACGACAATGAGCAGTTCTTC.

This clonotype was observed a single time. One base away lies a much larger clone, so this may be a sequencing read error. J is TRBJ1-1 and V is TRBV6-2 or TRBV6-3, with unresolved D. CDR1 MNHEY and CDR2 SVGEGT come from the germline V gene. Trimming pared 8 bases from V and 4 bases from J, leaving 14 bases between. This CDR3 contains 13 residues. The CDR3: CASVYGERTEAFF. CDR3 coding DNA: TGTGCCAGCGTATACGGAGAACGCACTGAAGCTTTCTTT.

This clonotype was detected only a few times. V gene TRBV4-3 combines with J gene TRBJ1-6; 7 positions match TRBD1. This CDR3 has 15 residues. Germline CDR1 reads LGHNA; CDR2 reads YSLEER. V trimming: 5 bases; J trimming: 7 bases; junction bases outside the gene matches: 8. This CDR3 reads CASSFETGKNSPLHF. For the CDR3, the DNA is TGCGCCAGCAGCTTCGAGACAGGGAAAAATTCACCCCTCCACTTT.

This clonotype was detected only a few times. The genes are TRBV19 and TRBJ2-2; D perhaps matches TRBD2 (7 bases). This CDR3 contains 16 residues. V gave up 4 bases and J gave up 4 bases, with 16 bases separating them. CDR1 is LNHDA and CDR2 is SQIVND in the germline V gene (reference sequence). This chain's CDR3 is CASSTSGGAITGELFF. CDR3 nucleotide sequence: TGTGCCAGTAGTACCAGTGGGGGGGCGATCACCGGGGAGCTGTTTTTT.

Only a few counts were recorded for this clonotype. The rearrangement links TRBV5-5 to TRBJ1-1, with 7 positions matching TRBD1. The germline CDR1 and CDR2 sequences are SGHKS and YYEKEE (reference sequence). CDR3 length: 14 amino acids. Trimming cost V 2 bases and J 7 bases; bases outside gene matches: 8. CDR3 loop: CASSFEDRAVEAFF. CDR3 bases: TGTGCCAGCAGCTTCGAAGACAGGGCGGTTGAAGCTTTCTTT.

The table lists this clonotype with a few counts. This CDR3 reads CASSQGTGVHSGANVLTF. As DNA, the CDR3 is TGTGCCAGCAGCCAAGGCACAGGAGTACACTCTGGGGCCAACGTCCTGACTTTC. This chain connects TRBV4-2 to TRBJ2-6; tentatively, D is TRBD1 (5 bases). V dropped 1 base and J dropped 0 bases, with 13 bases sitting between them. The CDR3 sequence is 18 residues long. Germline CDR1 reads LGHNA; CDR2 reads YNFKEQ.

This clonotype was recorded many times. The genes are TRBV27 and TRBJ2-3; TRBD2 might be the D (6 bases). V dropped 5 bases and J dropped 0 bases, with 15 bases sitting between them. This CDR3 is 16 amino acids long. CDR1 is MNHEY and CDR2 is SMNVEV in the germline V gene (reference sequence). The CDR3 spells CASSQLGTLSTDTQYF. CDR3 in DNA: TGTGCCAGCAGTCAGCTCGGGACTCTTAGCACAGATACGCAGTATTTT.

The rearrangement uses TRBV12-3 or TRBV12-4 and TRBJ2-1, with 16 bases that match TRBD2. V lost 6 bases to trimming and J lost 0 bases; unmatched junction nucleotides: 2. The CDR3 covers 17 residues. The chain's CDR3 is CASRGLAGGISYNEQFF. For the CDR3, the DNA is TGTGCCAGCAGGGGACTAGCGGGGGGGATCTCCTACAATGAGCAGTTCTTC.

The V gene is TRBV6-2 or TRBV6-3, the J gene TRBJ2-7; perhaps TRBD1 as D (5 bases). V was cut by 2 bases and J by 1 base, with 9 bases left in between. The CDR3 sequence is 14 residues long. Per germline, CDR1 MNHEY and CDR2 SVGEGT. The CDR3 DNA reads as TGTGCCAGCAGTTACGTAGGGGCGTCCTACGAGCAGTACTTC. Its protein is CASSYVGASYEQYF.

This clonotype was observed many times. The chain has TRBV10-3 and TRBJ2-5; 14 nucleotides line up with TRBD2. The CDR3 sequence is 15 residues long. Germline CDR1 is ENHRY and CDR2 is SYGVKD. With 8 bases clipped from V and 5 bases from J, the junction kept 7 bases outside the gene matches. Written as DNA, the CDR3 is TGTGCCATCTCACGGACTAGCGGGGGGAGGGAGACCCAGTACTTC. It yields the protein CAISRTSGGRETQYF.